Listed below are T cell receptor beta chains from one sample, sequenced in a study of CD8 T cells in Susac syndrome. From the immunoSEQ multiplex PCR reads, TCRdb called clonotypes with MiXCR, one entry per CDR3 protein. The sample records approximately 220,000 distinct CDR3 sequences, just under 95% being singletons. Sequencing was performed on CD4+ T cells from PBMCs. The receptors here all came from a human donor with multiple sclerosis. CDR3s include the opening cysteine and the closing phenylalanine or tryptophan. Each record gives: J gene, clone size, V gene, D gene, CDR3 protein, CDR3 DNA. The D gene is left open where the match is weak. Size is stated for part of the rows, as once, few or many counts, or as a class when the clone is expanded.

j_gene: TRBJ2-1
abundance: NA
v_gene: TRBV4-2
d_gene: NA
CDR3aa: CASSQDRGVALRNEQFF
CDR3nt: TGTGCCAGCAGCCAAGATAGGGGGGTAGCACTTCGGAATGAGCAGTTCTTC

j_gene: TRBJ2-5
abundance: NA
v_gene: TRBV4-1
d_gene: NA
CDR3aa: CASKGEVETQYF
CDR3nt: TGCGCCAGCAAGGGGGAGGTGGAGACCCAGTACTTC

j_gene: TRBJ1-5
abundance: NA
v_gene: TRBV30
d_gene: NA
CDR3aa: CACSKDSSNQPQHF
CDR3nt: TGTGCCTGCTCAAAGGACAGTAGCAATCAGCCCCAGCATTTT

j_gene: TRBJ2-3
abundance: NA
v_gene: TRBV12-3/TRBV12-4
d_gene: NA
CDR3aa: CASSWTSDTQYF
CDR3nt: TGTGCCAGCAGTTGGACCTCAGATACGCAGTATTTT

j_gene: TRBJ2-2
abundance: NA
v_gene: TRBV9
d_gene: NA
CDR3aa: CASRRSGNTGELFF
CDR3nt: TGTGCCAGCAGGCGTAGCGGGAACACCGGGGAGCTGTTTTTT

j_gene: TRBJ2-5
abundance: once
v_gene: TRBV4-2
d_gene: TRBD2
CDR3aa: CASSQEGASGRETQYF
CDR3nt: TGTGCCAGCAGCCAAGAGGGGGCTAGCGGGCGGGAGACCCAGTACTTC

j_gene: TRBJ2-5
abundance: NA
v_gene: TRBV11-2
d_gene: NA
CDR3aa: CASSVNQETQYF
CDR3nt: TGTGCCAGCAGCGTTAACCAAGAGACCCAGTACTTC

j_gene: TRBJ2-6
abundance: NA
v_gene: TRBV14
d_gene: NA
CDR3aa: CASSQGRVPGANVLTF
CDR3nt: TGTGCCAGCAGCCAAGGCAGGGTTCCCGGGGCCAACGTCCTGACTTTC

j_gene: TRBJ1-5
abundance: NA
v_gene: TRBV10-3
d_gene: NA
CDR3aa: CAISETAGPQHF
CDR3nt: TGTGCCATCAGTGAGACGGCGGGGCCCCAGCATTTT

j_gene: TRBJ1-4
abundance: NA
v_gene: TRBV25-1
d_gene: TRBD1
CDR3aa: CASSPDRETEKLFF
CDR3nt: TGTGCCAGCAGTCCGGACAGGGAGACTGAAAAACTGTTTTTT

j_gene: TRBJ1-1
abundance: NA
v_gene: TRBV6-6
d_gene: TRBD1
CDR3aa: CASSYSGGQLAEAFF
CDR3nt: TGTGCCAGCAGTTACTCAGGGGGACAGTTGGCTGAAGCTTTCTTT

j_gene: TRBJ2-1
abundance: NA
v_gene: TRBV9
d_gene: TRBD2
CDR3aa: CASSYRTSGRVDEQFF
CDR3nt: TGTGCCAGCAGCTACAGGACTAGCGGGAGAGTGGATGAGCAGTTCTTC

j_gene: TRBJ1-1
abundance: NA
v_gene: TRBV2
d_gene: NA
CDR3aa: CASSELLTTNTEAFF
CDR3nt: TGTGCCAGCAGTGAGCTTTTGACAACGAACACTGAAGCTTTCTTT

j_gene: TRBJ2-1
abundance: NA
v_gene: TRBV9
d_gene: NA
CDR3aa: CASSGTGVYNEQFF
CDR3nt: TGTGCCAGCAGTGGAACGGGGGTCTACAATGAGCAGTTCTTC

j_gene: TRBJ1-2
abundance: NA
v_gene: TRBV29-1
d_gene: NA
CDR3aa: CSVVAWADGGYTF
CDR3nt: TGCAGCGTTGTGGCTTGGGCAGACGGTGGCTACACCTTC